This T cell receptor beta chain was found in a study of cytomegalovirus exposure and HLA in healthy donors. Study context: Of around 400 genotyped donors, roughly 81% grouped in the Caucasian-associated ancestry cluster. General study points: Of the V segments, some could not be distinguished, including TRBV6-2 and TRBV6-3, and were excluded.

PCR employed 60 Vbeta and 13 Jbeta primers. Sequencing was performed with immunoSEQ multiplex PCR; in TCRdb, only in-frame clones are kept and a portion is missing. The table records roughly 130,000 clones, less than 85% of them present only once. Of note for this clone: Its specificity is not known.

From germline, CDR1 is SGHNT and CDR2 YENEEA. CDR3 length equals 17 residues. The V and J ends lost 0 bases and 2 bases respectively, with 14 bases between them. The rearrangement joins TRBV11-3 to TRBJ2-4; D not resolved. The sample consisted of PBMCs. This TCR derives from a man aged 35 to 55 in good health and CMV-seronegative. For the CDR3, the DNA is TGTGCCAGCAGCTTAGATCCCCCCGCTATATCCAAAAACATTCAGTACTTC. Its translation is CASSLDPPAISKNIQYF.